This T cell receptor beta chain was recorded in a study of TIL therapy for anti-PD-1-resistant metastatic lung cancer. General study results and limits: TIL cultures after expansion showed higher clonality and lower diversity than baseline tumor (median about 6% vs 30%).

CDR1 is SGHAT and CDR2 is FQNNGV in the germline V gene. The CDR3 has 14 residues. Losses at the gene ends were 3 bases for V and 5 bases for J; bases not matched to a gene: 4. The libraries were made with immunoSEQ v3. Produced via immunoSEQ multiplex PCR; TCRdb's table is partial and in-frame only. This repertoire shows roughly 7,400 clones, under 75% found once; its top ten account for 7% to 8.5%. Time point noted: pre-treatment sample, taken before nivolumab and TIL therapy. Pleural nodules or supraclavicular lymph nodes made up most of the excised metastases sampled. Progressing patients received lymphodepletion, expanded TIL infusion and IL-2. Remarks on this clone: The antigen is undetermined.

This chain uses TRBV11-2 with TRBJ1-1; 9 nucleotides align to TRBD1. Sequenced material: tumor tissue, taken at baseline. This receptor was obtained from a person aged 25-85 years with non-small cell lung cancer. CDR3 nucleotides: TGTGCCAGCAGCTTCACGGGACAGGGTACTGAAGCTTTCTTT. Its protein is CASSFTGQGTEAFF.